The clone carrying this T cell receptor beta chain occurred a few times. Its antigen is undetermined. The sample originates from a study of T cells after yellow fever vaccination. Study in general: In the case of low-cell-number fractions, SMART-Seq v4 Ultra Low Input was used for preparation.

From germline, CDR1 is DFQATT and CDR2 SNEGSKA (reference sequence). The CDR3 consists of 13 residues. The junction had 4 bases not matched to a gene; V was cut back by 3 bases and J by 3 bases. TCRdb redid the calling of the 5' RACE reads with MiXCR, one entry per CDR3 protein. Seen here are 310,000 or so distinct CDR3 sequences, around 7% observed once, and the top ten hold over 15%. Study findings and constraints: Though it reached lower strength, the secondary response hit its peak faster, day 5 versus 15. At less than 97% for CD4 and 70% to 90% for CD8, most primary-vaccination clones showed up again after the booster. Clonotypes found in both CD4 and CD8 compartments made up a small share.

The V call is TRBV20-1, the J call TRBJ2-5, with 7 bases identical to TRBD1. The receptor's source is a man aged 18 to 30 who received the YFV17D yellow fever vaccine. This specimen consisted of PBMCs, obtained 45 days after the first yellow fever vaccination. As DNA, the CDR3 is TGCAGTGCTAGGGCCGGGACAGAAGAGACCCAGTACTTC. Translated, it gives CSARAGTEETQYF.